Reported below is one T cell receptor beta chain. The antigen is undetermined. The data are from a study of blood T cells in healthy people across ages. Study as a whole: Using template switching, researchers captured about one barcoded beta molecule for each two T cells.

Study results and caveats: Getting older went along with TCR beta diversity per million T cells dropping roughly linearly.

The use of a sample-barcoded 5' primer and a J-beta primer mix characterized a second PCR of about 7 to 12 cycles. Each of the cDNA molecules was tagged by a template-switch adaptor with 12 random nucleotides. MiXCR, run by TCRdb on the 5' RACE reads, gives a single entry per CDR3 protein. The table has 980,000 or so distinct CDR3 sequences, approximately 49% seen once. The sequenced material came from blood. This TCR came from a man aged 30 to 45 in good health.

CDR3 loop: CASRLTGNSYNEQYF. CDR3 coding DNA: TGCGCCAGCAGGTTGACAGGTAACTCCTACAATGAGCAGTACTTC. The rearrangement uses TRBV5-1 and TRBJ2-1, with a tentative D call TRBD1 (6 bases). The J call is in doubt because the DNA end fits TRBJ2-7 better. CDR1 is SGHRS, CDR2 YFSETQ, per germline. This CDR3 has 15 amino acids.